This T cell receptor beta chain was captured in a study of T cell responses to AZD1222 COVID-19 vaccine. Findings of the study overall: Repertoires in all cases were sampled only once the peak T cell response had passed. Just five or six AZD1222 recipients were seropositive at baseline. The sample set comprised mostly white British donors with more females, and clonal diversity was possibly underestimated. The reported proportion of spike-specific TCRs targeting unmutated variant regions was nearly half.

V lost 0 bases and J lost 4, with 16 bases in between. Germline V lookup: CDR1 SGHRS, CDR2 YFSETQ. The CDR3 is 16 residues long. Comments on this clone: What it binds is unknown.

TCRdb keeps only in-frame clones here, not all; method: immunoSEQ multiplex PCR. The repertoire includes roughly 120,000 clones, 80% to 90% of them detected once, and approximately 1.5% sits in the top ten. The chain couples TRBV5-1 to TRBJ1-1; D is possibly TRBD1 (5 bases). The sequence derives from an adult in good health. Specimen: peripheral blood, collected on day 0 of AZD1222 vaccination. The CDR3 loop is CASSLADKGGTTEAFF. The DNA for the CDR3 is TGCGCCAGCAGCTTGGCCGATAAGGGAGGGACCACTGAAGCTTTCTTT.